The text below deals with one T cell receptor (beta chain). Its target is unknown. The sample is drawn from a study of shared clonotypes between healthy human individuals. Turning to the study itself: Each donor's CD8 memory used one plate, CD8 naive two, each CD4 subset three.

Study-wide results and caveats: Generation probabilities of non-shared clonotypes were lower (relative to those shared by all four donors).

Clones were read by immunoSEQ multiplex PCR, and TCRdb kept only the in-frame ones, dropping some. This sample has approximately 100,000 clones, with over 65% found just once. Germline loops: CDR1 MDHEN, CDR2 SYDVKM. This CDR3 comprises 17 residues. The V end was cut by 5 bases, the J end by 7 bases, with 24 bases between. The sequence was obtained from a woman in her twenties or thirties in good health. The rearrangement links TRBV28 to TRBJ2-1, with no clear D. What was sequenced was memory CD8+ T cells sorted from blood. Subset defined: CD45RO+ cells pooled with CCR7-negative TemRA cells. This CDR3 is CASSILMSGQYRNEQFF. The CDR3 DNA follows: TGTGCCAGCAGTATTCTGATGTCGGGCCAATATAGGAATGAGCAGTTCTTC.